These T cell receptor beta chains were read from a single sample in a study of CD8 T cells in ankylosing spondylitis. TCRdb fed the 5' RACE reads into MiXCR, producing one record per CDR3 protein. Seen here are about 400,000 distinct CDR3 sequences, 20% observed once, and the top ten hold under 15%. The sequencing input was blood, either unsorted or a sorted T cell fraction (not recorded which). The receptors were gathered from a male donor with ankylosing spondylitis or in good health (not recorded which). Each CDR3 is given with its conserved first and last residue. Each record gives: clone size, V gene, J gene, CDR3 length, D gene, CDR3 DNA, CDR3 protein. D genes are given only for firm matches. Clone size is shown for a subset of rows, as once, few, many or a class of expanded clone.

-	TRBV4-1	TRBJ2-5	16	-	TGCGCCAGCAGCCAAGATCAGGCAGAGTTCGGGGAGACCCAGTACTTC	CASSQDQAEFGETQYF
few	TRBV12-3/TRBV12-4	TRBJ2-5	14	-	TGTGCCAGCAGTTTCGTCAGTCTCCAAGAGACCCAGTACTTC	CASSFVSLQETQYF
few	TRBV16	TRBJ2-1	17	TRBD1	TGTGCCAGCAGCCAAGGGACAGGGGGGGACTTCTACAATGAGCAGTTCTTC	CASSQGTGGDFYNEQFF
few	TRBV10-2	TRBJ1-4	14	-	TGCGCCAGCAGAAGTGATCAGGGAAGCGAAAAACTGTTTTTT	CASRSDQGSEKLFF
few	TRBV29-1	TRBJ2-1	13	-	TGCAGCGTTGAACTTCTAGCTGGCAATGAGCAGTTCTTC	CSVELLAGNEQFF
-	TRBV7-7	TRBJ2-1	15	-	TGTGCTAGCAGCTTAGACCCCAGCTCCTACAATGAGCAGTTCTTC	CASSLDPSSYNEQFF
few	TRBV12-3/TRBV12-4	TRBJ2-7	20	-	TGTGCCAGCATCCTAGCCGCGGGCAGGGAAAGGGCGATTTGGTCCTACGAGCAGTACTTC	CASILAAGRERAIWSYEQYF
many	TRBV6-5	TRBJ2-3	12	-	TGTGCCAGCAGTTATGGCACAGATACGCAGTATTTT	CASSYGTDTQYF
-	TRBV4-2	TRBJ2-1	17	TRBD2	TGTGCCAGCAGCCAAGAGGTATCTAGCGGGTTCTACAATGAGCAGTTCTTC	CASSQEVSSGFYNEQFF
-	TRBV4-1	TRBJ2-4	15	-	TGCGCCAGCAGCCAACCCGGGGCAGGGCAAAACATTCAGTACTTC	CASSQPGAGQNIQYF